This TCR beta chain was identified during a study of T cells in Graves' hyperthyroidism and ophthalmopathy. Using RNA transcripts as the source, TCR beta CDR3 regions were amplified. The HTBI primer set drove a first-round RT-PCR of the TCR CDR3. Each CDR3 protein is one row after TCRdb ran MiXCR on the multiplex PCR reads. The repertoire consists of about 710,000 distinct CDR3 sequences, with over 15% occurring once and the leading ten covering around 8%. There are a few counts of this clonotype. The CDR3 has 14 residues. Per the germline V gene, CDR1 is DFQATT and CDR2 is SNEGSKA (reference sequence). V lost 4 bases to trimming and J lost 7 bases; unmatched junction nucleotides: 7.

Specimen: blood. The TCR comes from a man between 18 and 29 years old with Graves' hyperthyroidism. The chain couples TRBV20-1 to TRBJ1-6; 7 positions agree with TRBD1. CDR3 bases: TGCAGTGCTAAAGAGGGGGCGAGGAATTCACCCCTCCACTTT. This encodes CSAKEGARNSPLHF.